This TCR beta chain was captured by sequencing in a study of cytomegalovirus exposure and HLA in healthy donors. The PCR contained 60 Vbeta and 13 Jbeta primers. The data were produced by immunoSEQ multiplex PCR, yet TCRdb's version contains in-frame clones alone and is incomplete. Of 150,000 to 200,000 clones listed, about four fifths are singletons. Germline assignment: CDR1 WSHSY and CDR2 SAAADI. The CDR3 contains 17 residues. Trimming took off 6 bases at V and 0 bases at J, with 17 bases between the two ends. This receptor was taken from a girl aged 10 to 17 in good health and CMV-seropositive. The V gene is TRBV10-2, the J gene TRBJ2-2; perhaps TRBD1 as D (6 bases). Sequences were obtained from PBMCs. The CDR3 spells CASRPDRTNANTGELFF. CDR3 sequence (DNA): TGCGCCAGCAGACCGGACAGAACCAACGCGAACACCGGGGAGCTGTTTTTT.